This TCR beta chain was sequenced during a study of CD8 T cells in ankylosing spondylitis. Study-wide points: Earlier literature documents some of the motif variants in reactive arthritis synovial fluid and blood. Reportedly, significant enrichment of disease-linked clones occurred in matched ankylosing spondylitis synovial fluid. The disease-linked clones had a CD8+ phenotype and low blood frequencies. A TCR beta motif of fewer than 10 highly homologous variants seemed to mark ankylosing spondylitis blood.

This clonotype was detected only a few times. Its cognate antigen is unknown. Making the TCR beta libraries involved quantitative 5'-RACE with molecular barcodes. Each CDR3 protein is one row after TCRdb ran MiXCR on the 5' RACE reads. The data show over 400,000 distinct CDR3 sequences, roughly 26% seen once. V lost 5 bases to trimming and J lost 1 base, with 2 bases between them. The CDR3 extends over 10 amino acids. Per the germline V gene, CDR1 is SQVTM and CDR2 is ANQGSEA. The material sequenced was blood, either unsorted or a sorted T cell fraction (not recorded which). The TCR sequence derives from a male donor with ankylosing spondylitis. J is TRBJ2-5 and V is TRBV29-1; D is uncertain. The CDR3 region is CSVRQETQYF. DNA for the CDR3: TGCAGCGTTCGCCAAGAGACCCAGTACTTC.